This note documents a single T cell receptor (beta chain) sequence. This CDR3 comprises 16 residues. V lost 8 bases to trimming and J lost 3 bases, with 20 bases between them. Germline V CDR1 and CDR2: MDHEN, SYDVKM. In the authors' methods: Reference gene primer amplification in the assay estimated nucleated cell counts. The protocol was immunoSEQ multiplex PCR, while the TCRdb copy is restricted to in-frame clones and leaves out a portion. V, J and clone size were drawn from that table, and D and trimming were deduced from the DNA. The sample yields 250,000 to 300,000 clones, around four fifths seen once. This record belongs to a study of blood T cell repertoires in COVID-19. Turning to the study itself: Collection of acute and convalescent COVID-19 samples took place in the United States, Italy and Spain. PBMCs, B-cell-depleted T cells, or T cells were the source of the cDNA or gDNA that made up the material.

This chain links TRBV28 with TRBJ2-1; the D gene is possibly TRBD1 (8 bases). Sequenced input: peripheral blood. The sequence was collected from a man in his sixties with acute or convalescent COVID-19. CDR3: CASRLGGTGLYNEQFF. CDR3 DNA: TGTGCCAGCCGCCTGGGAGGGACAGGTCTCTACAATGAGCAGTTCTTC.